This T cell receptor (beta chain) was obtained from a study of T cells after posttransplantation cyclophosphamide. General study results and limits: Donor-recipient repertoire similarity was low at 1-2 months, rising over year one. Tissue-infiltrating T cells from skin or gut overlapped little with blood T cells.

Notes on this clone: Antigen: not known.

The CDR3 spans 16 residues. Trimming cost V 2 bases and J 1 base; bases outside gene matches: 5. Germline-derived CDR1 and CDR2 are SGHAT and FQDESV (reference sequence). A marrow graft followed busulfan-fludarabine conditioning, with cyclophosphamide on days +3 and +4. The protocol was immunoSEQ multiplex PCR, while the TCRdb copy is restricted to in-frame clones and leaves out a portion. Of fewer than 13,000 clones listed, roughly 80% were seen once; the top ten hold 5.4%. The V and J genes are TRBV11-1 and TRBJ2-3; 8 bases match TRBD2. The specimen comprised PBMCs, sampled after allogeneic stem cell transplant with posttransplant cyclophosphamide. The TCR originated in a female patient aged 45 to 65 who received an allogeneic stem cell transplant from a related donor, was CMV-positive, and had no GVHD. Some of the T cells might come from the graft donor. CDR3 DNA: TGTGCCAGCAGCTTATTTCCAGCGGGGGGCACAGATACGCAGTATTTT. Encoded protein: CASSLFPAGGTDTQYF.